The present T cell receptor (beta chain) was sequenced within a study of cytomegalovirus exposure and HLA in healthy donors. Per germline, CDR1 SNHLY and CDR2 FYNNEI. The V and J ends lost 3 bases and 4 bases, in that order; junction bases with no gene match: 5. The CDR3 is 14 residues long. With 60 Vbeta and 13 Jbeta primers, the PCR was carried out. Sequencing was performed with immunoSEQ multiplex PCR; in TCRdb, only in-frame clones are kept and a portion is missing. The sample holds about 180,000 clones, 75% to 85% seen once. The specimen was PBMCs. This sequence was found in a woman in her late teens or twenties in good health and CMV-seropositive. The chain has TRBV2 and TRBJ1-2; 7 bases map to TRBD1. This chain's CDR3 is CASSEEGAVYGYTF. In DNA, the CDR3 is TGTGCCAGCAGTGAGGAGGGGGCAGTCTATGGCTACACCTTC. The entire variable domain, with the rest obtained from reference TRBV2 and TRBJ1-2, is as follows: EPEVTQTPSHQVTQMGQEVILRCVPISNHLYFYWYRQILGQKVEFLVSFYNNEISEKSEIFDDQFSVERPDGSNFTLKIRSTKLEDSAMYFCASSEEGAVYGYTFGSGTRLTVV.